These T cell receptor beta chains were read from a single sample in a study of T-cell reconstitution after alpha-beta-depleted transplantation in children. MiXCR, run by TCRdb on the PCR reads, gives a single entry per CDR3 protein. The sample lists some 830,000 distinct CDR3 sequences; 15% to 20% were seen once. This specimen consisted of PBMCs, mostly from graft donor cells, obtained 360 days after TCRalphabeta/CD19-depleted stem cell transplant. The receptors originated from a male patient between 5 and 17 years old who had a stem cell transplant for acute lymphoblastic leukemia, so the T cells may come from the graft donor. Both conserved end residues are part of each CDR3. The order of the fields is J gene, CDR3 length, V gene, clone size, D gene, CDR3 DNA, CDR3 protein. D genes are given only for firm matches. Clone size is stated in some rows and not others, as once, few, many or a class when expanded.

>TRBJ2-3|12|TRBV20-1|.|.
TGCAGTGCTACGCCACAGGGACATACGCAGTATTTT
CSATPQGHTQYF
>TRBJ2-7|15|TRBV5-1|few|TRBD2
TGCGCCAGCAGCTCCGGGACTAGCGGTGCCTACGAGCAGTACTTC
CASSSGTSGAYEQYF
>TRBJ2-3|15|TRBV7-3|.|.
TGTGCCAGCAGCCCTTCCCGGGGCGCCTTGGATACGCAGTATTTT
CASSPSRGALDTQYF
>TRBJ2-7|17|TRBV5-8|.|.
TGTGCCAGCAGACCCATCCCGGGTGGGGCGGGCTACTACGAGCAGTACTTC
CASRPIPGGAGYYEQYF
>TRBJ1-1|15|TRBV18|.|.
TGTGCCAGCTCACCACCGAGGGGCCTAAACACTGAAGCTTTCTTT
CASSPPRGLNTEAFF
>TRBJ1-5|15|TRBV15|many|.
TGTGCCACCAGCCCCTCCAGGGTTCGCAATCAGCCCCAGCATTTT
CATSPSRVRNQPQHF
>TRBJ2-1|19|TRBV5-1|.|.
TGCGCCAGCAGCTTGCCCCGTAAACCATCCGCAGGAAACTACAATGAGCAGTTCTTC
CASSLPRKPSAGNYNEQFF
>TRBJ1-2|15|TRBV4-2|few|.
TGTGCCAGCAGCCAAACCCGTCAATCCTTCTATGGCTACACCTTC
CASSQTRQSFYGYTF
>TRBJ2-1|16|TRBV10-3|.|TRBD2
TGTGCCATCAGTGACCTGACTAGCGGGAATGGAAATGAGCAGTTCTTC
CAISDLTSGNGNEQFF
>TRBJ2-7|16|TRBV12-3/TRBV12-4|.|TRBD1
TGTGCCAGCAGTTTAGCGCCCCTGGGACAGTTCTACGAGCAGTACTTC
CASSLAPLGQFYEQYF
>TRBJ1-6|16|TRBV7-9|few|.
TGTGCCAGCAGCCCAGGTAGTGGGGAATACAATTCACCCCTCCACTTT
CASSPGSGEYNSPLHF
>TRBJ1-4|17|TRBV4-3|few|TRBD1
TGCGCCAGCAGCCAAGATAGGGTAGGGGGCGCACGGGAAAAACTGTTTTTT
CASSQDRVGGAREKLFF
>TRBJ2-3|16|TRBV6-5|.|TRBD2
TGTGCCAGCAGTTATTTCGGACTAGCGGGAGCTGATACGCAGTATTTT
CASSYFGLAGADTQYF
>TRBJ2-7|16|TRBV27|.|TRBD2
TGTGCCAGCAGTCCCATCCCTAGCGGGAGCCTCTACGAGCAGTACTTC
CASSPIPSGSLYEQYF
>TRBJ1-1|13|TRBV29-1|.|.
TGCAGCGTGAAGACAGTGATGAACACTGAAGCTTTCTTT
CSVKTVMNTEAFF
>TRBJ2-7|16|TRBV5-6|.|.
TGTGCCAGCAGCTTGTATCTCTGGAGGGCTTCCTACGAGCAGTACTTC
CASSLYLWRASYEQYF
>TRBJ2-5|14|TRBV10-3|few|.
TGTGCCATCAGTGAGGAGGGGCATCGTGAGACCCAGTACTTC
CAISEEGHRETQYF
>TRBJ1-2|16|TRBV5-1|few|TRBD1
TGCGCCAGCAGCTTGACGGGACAGGGGATAAACTATGGCTACACCTTC
CASSLTGQGINYGYTF
>TRBJ2-1|17|TRBV6-5|few|TRBD2
TGTGCCAGCAGTTACTCGAGGGCTAGCGGGAGGGAGAATGAGCAGTTCTTC
CASSYSRASGRENEQFF
>TRBJ2-7|14|TRBV5-1|many|.
TGCGCCAGCAGCATCACAGGGACTTCCTACGAGCAGTACTTC
CASSITGTSYEQYF